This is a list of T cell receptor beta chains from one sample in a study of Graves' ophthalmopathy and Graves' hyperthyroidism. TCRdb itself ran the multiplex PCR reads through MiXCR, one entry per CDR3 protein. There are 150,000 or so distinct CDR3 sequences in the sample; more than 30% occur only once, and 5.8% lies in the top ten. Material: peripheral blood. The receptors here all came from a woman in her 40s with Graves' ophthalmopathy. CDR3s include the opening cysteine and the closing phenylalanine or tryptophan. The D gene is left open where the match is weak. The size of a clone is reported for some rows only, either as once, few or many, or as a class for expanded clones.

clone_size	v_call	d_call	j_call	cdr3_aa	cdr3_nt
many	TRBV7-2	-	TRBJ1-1	CASSLAPARGTEAFF	TGTGCCAGCAGCTTAGCCCCCGCCAGGGGCACTGAAGCTTTCTTT
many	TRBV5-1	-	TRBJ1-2	CASSLAPRGPFNYGYTF	TGCGCCAGCAGCTTGGCCCCCAGAGGACCGTTTAACTATGGCTACACCTTC
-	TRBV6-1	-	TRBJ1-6	CASSTGRAHSPLHF	TGTGCCAGCAGTACGGGGCGGGCGCATTCACCCCTCCACTTT
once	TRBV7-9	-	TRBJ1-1	CASSLGVDTEAFF	TGTGCCAGCAGCTTAGGTGTTGACACTGAAGCTTTCTTT
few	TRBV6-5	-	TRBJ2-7	CASSYGGRVRDEQYF	TGTGCCAGCAGTTACGGAGGTCGGGTCCGGGACGAGCAGTACTTC
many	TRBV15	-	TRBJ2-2	CATSRGPHTGELFF	TGTGCCACCAGCAGGGGGCCGCACACCGGGGAGCTGTTTTTT
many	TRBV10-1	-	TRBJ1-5	CASSSGSDQPQHF	TGCGCCAGCAGTTCCGGGAGCGATCAGCCCCAGCATTTT
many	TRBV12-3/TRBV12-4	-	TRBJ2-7	CASSFTQDLTPYEQYF	TGTGCCAGCAGTTTTACTCAGGATTTAACCCCCTACGAGCAGTACTTC
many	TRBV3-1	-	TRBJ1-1	CASSRAGGFEAFF	TGTGCCAGCAGCCGAGCGGGGGGCTTTGAAGCTTTCTTT
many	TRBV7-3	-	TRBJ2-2	CASSLTAGTFSGELFF	TGTGCCAGCAGCTTAACCGCCGGGACATTCTCCGGGGAGCTGTTTTTT
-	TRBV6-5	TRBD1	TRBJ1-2	CASSSLGQGDGYTF	TGTGCCAGCAGTTCTTTGGGACAGGGAGATGGCTACACCTTC
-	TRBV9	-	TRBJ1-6	CASSVTWGNSPLHF	TGTGCCAGCAGCGTAACTTGGGGGAATTCACCCCTCCACTTT
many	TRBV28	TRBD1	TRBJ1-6	CASSFGQGNSPLHF	TGTGCCAGCAGTTTTGGACAGGGGAATTCACCCCTCCACTTT
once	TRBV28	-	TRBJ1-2	CASKIDRTTNYGYTF	TGTGCCAGCAAAATAGACAGGACGACTAACTATGGCTACACCTTC